Included here is one TCR beta chain sequence, with context. This receptor's antigen is unknown. Base quality data are lacking; no much larger clone is found one base away. The CDR3 regions of human TCRbeta chains were analyzed by immunosequencing. The source study handled its data this way. TCRs in the repertoires were matched against a reference library of SARS-CoV-2-specific TCRs that had been generated with the MIRA antigen-specificity platform. Breadth meant the fraction of unique TCRs that were SARS-CoV-2-associated, whereas depth meant the fraction of total T cells that were SARS-CoV-2-associated. Using the MIRA data, each spike-specific TCR was assigned both to the spike region to which the TCR was reactive and to a CD4 or CD8 class. Log10-transformed breadth and depth values were compared by one-way ANOVA with Sidak's multiple comparisons tests. As stored in TCRdb, this immuneACCESS dataset retains in-frame rearrangements with V and J assigned. A fraction of the clones does not appear; measured against another copy, unresolved V genes explain less than half of the discrepancy, and the remainder lacks a known reason. V, J and clone size are those of that table, while D and trimming were read from the DNA. The sample table lists around 15,000 clones, less than 90% of them with a count of one. The ten largest clones take up around 3% of the sample.

The time point label of this sample denotes: about 28 days (+/-7) after the second vaccine dose. AZD1222 recipients whose second dose came at about 4 weeks and those whose second dose came at about 12 weeks were combined into one group, since spike-specific TCR depth and breadth did not differ between the two schedules. Vaccinee samples were obtained from the UK trials COV001 and COV002, which included a single-blind randomized controlled phase 2/3 trial of AZD1222 (ChAdOx1 nCoV-19) in healthy adults. For TCRbeta chain sequencing, PBMC samples from trial participants were taken at day 0 and at day 28 after the second dose. The sample originates from a study of T cell responses to AZD1222 COVID-19 vaccine (dated by TCRdb to the early 2020s). Looking at the study overall: A total of 240 or so trial participants underwent TCR sequencing, of whom roughly 210 had received two doses of AZD1222 and 26 had received two doses of the MenACWY control vaccine. Trial participants were enrolled into age subgroups of 18-55, 56-69 and 70-plus years, which contained about 160, 30 and 59 TCR-sequenced participants, respectively.

The CDR3 goes from the cysteine to the phenylalanine over 16 residues. Kept here is only the CDR3 DNA, which spans 48 bases and is read in frame from base 1. V gives up 0 bases and J gives up 6 bases, and the segment between their germline ends measures 16 bases. The full study reports these points: Participants were mostly white British and included more females than males, and it was suggested by the authors that clonal diversity may have been underestimated. Conclusions about previously exposed vaccinees are limited, since just a handful of AZD1222 recipients were seropositive for SARS-CoV-2 at baseline. Reportedly, close to half of the unique spike-specific TCRs recognized epitopes lying outside the regions that are mutated in the B.1.351 and B.1.1.7 variants. Because no day 14 peak-response samples were available, repertoires were characterized only after the peak T cell response. A significant rise in spike-specific TCR breadth and depth was observed after two AZD1222 doses relative to day 0 and relative to MenACWY recipients. The whole spike protein was spanned by vaccine-associated CD4 TCRs, and dominant responses were seen in regions 160-218 and 743-854. The 56-69-year group was small, and its depth increase did not reach significance, likely because of low power.

This receptor was obtained from an adult who received the AZD1222 COVID-19 vaccine. The starting material was peripheral blood, obtained 28 days after the second AZD1222 dose. The sequence joins TRBV5-3 to TRBJ1-5; the D gene identity is not certain. TRBV5-3 is sorted into the ORF group, with uncertain function. The CDR3 protein: CARSLASWGGSQPQHF. In nucleotide form, the sequence is TGTGCCAGAAGCTTGGCCTCGTGGGGAGGTAGTCAGCCCCAGCATTTT.